The sequence of this TCR beta chain was determined in a study of shared clonotypes between healthy human individuals. Here immunoSEQ multiplex PCR was the method, and the copy in TCRdb shows in-frame clones only, minus some. Here the sample spans hundreds of thousands of clones, around 79% being singletons. General study findings and limits: Only blood samples were collected, and tissue repertoires likely differ.

CDR3 length: 14 residues. V dropped 0 bases and J dropped 3 bases, with 11 bases sitting between them. Germline V gene sequence: CDR1 GTSNPN, CDR2 SVGIG (reference sequence). This clone was seen only once. The antigen remains unidentified. This TCR derives from a woman aged 40 to 49 in good health. Some clones in this sample may be carry-over from other donors' samples. The V gene is TRBV30, the J gene TRBJ1-1, with D perhaps TRBD1 (5 bases). Sequencing input: PBMCs. This chain's CDR3 is CAWSVQGEDTEAFF. The CDR3 DNA reads as TGTGCCTGGAGTGTACAAGGGGAGGACACTGAAGCTTTCTTT.